The TCR beta chain under discussion was sequenced for a study of cytomegalovirus exposure and HLA in healthy donors. Losses at the gene ends were 8 bases for V and 6 bases for J; bases not matched to a gene: 9. This CDR3 has 13 residues. The germline V gene has CDR1 MNHEY and CDR2 SVGAGI. Use of 60 Vbeta and 13 Jbeta primers characterized the PCR. Sequencing was performed with immunoSEQ multiplex PCR; in TCRdb, only in-frame clones are kept and a portion is missing. This table holds 90,000 to 120,000 clones, around three quarters found once. The source material was PBMCs. V gene TRBV6-5 combines with J gene TRBJ1-2; TRBD1 matches at 7 bases. The origin of this receptor is a male donor in good health and CMV-seronegative. The CDR3 sequence is CASQGTDGHGYTF. CDR3 nucleotides: TGTGCCAGCCAAGGGACAGATGGCCATGGCTACACCTTC.